The present T cell receptor (beta chain) was sequenced within a study of beta chain features in type 1 diabetes (dated by TCRdb to 2017 to 2018). A note on the overall study: Patients and healthy donors did not differ in mean age, gender distribution, total cell number or subset yield. A total of 107,917,701 sorted cells were examined across all samples, and the number of cells per subset was strongly correlated with RNA yield. In the study, recently diagnosed type 1 diabetes patients and matched healthy donors were compared on the TCRB repertoires of their sorted circulating CD4+ T cell subsets. Regulatory and stem cell-like memory subsets were obtained from only 8 patients and roughly 8 healthy donors, while naive and central memory subsets were obtained from all 30 or so donors.

Broader findings and caveats from the paper: Because small numbers of individuals were included in the HLA sub-analyses, any influence of HLA type on TCRB rearrangement was left unresolved. Naive, central memory and regulatory TCRB repertoires appeared to be more similar among patients than among healthy donors. At VDJ recombination sites, patients with type 1 diabetes made fewer insertions and deleted more nucleotides, a pattern implying thymic rearrangement abnormalities. Sequencing cDNA rather than genomic DNA could over-represent highly expressing activated cells, although activation and CD3 levels did not differ between groups. Type 1 diabetes patients showed a moderate but significant shortening of TCRB CDR3 length in all four CD4+ subsets. Shorter templates might have been favored by PCR, but patient and control samples were amplified and corrected together, so both groups would have been affected equally by any skew.

The entire isolated RNA was reverse transcribed using the High Capacity cDNA Reverse Transcription Kit, and thus expressed TCRB transcripts were sequenced. Naive, central memory and regulatory T cell samples underwent deep immunoSEQ sequencing, averaging approximately 3.5 million total reads per sample. After sorted cells were lysed in RLT buffer, RNA was extracted with DNase-treated RNeasy Micro or Mini kits, with the choice depending on cell number. Each cell subset was processed separately to prevent cross-contamination, with patient and healthy donor samples processed together. Using the immunoSEQ multiplex PCR, TCRB sequences were amplified from cDNA into 87-bp fragments spanning the CDR3 region. Sequencing of the amplicons was done on the Illumina HiSeq platform. From the authors' description of their analysis: Synthetic template baselines were used to correct PCR bias computationally, reads within Hamming distance 2 were collapsed, and singletons that could not be merged were discarded. Reads were aligned against IMGT to assign V, D and J genes, CDR3 length and insertions or deletions at six rearrangement sites. Within each subset, clonotype counts were normalized to sorted cell number, after which true diversity and Gini coefficients were computed with the tcR R package. The overlap coefficient, calculated on TCRB nucleotide sequences, was used to quantify repertoire sharing. As a proxy for the pre-selection repertoire, out-of-frame TCRB sequences from naive cells were analyzed. TCRdb holds this immuneACCESS table with in-frame rearrangements only. Some clones are missing; in checked studies, unresolved V genes explain under half, and the rest has no known cause. V and J calls and clone size come straight from that table; D and trimming were deduced from the DNA. The sample table records almost 350,000 clones; less than 20% of these occur just once. The ten largest clonotypes hold around 0.04% of the sample.

As regards this clone: The antigen it binds to is not known. Base qualities are not at hand, and no much larger clone is one base apart.

According to the germline V gene (reference sequence), CDR1 reads MNHNY and CDR2 reads SVGAGI. The CDR3, cysteine through phenylalanine, is 15 amino acids long. Here the CDR3 DNA is all that survives: 45 bases in frame from base 1. V is pruned by 6 bases and J by 4 bases, leaving 7 bases of the junction without a gene match. From each donor, a single peripheral blood sample of around 120 mL on average was drawn into heparinised tubes. A BD FACSAria II was used to sort naive, central memory, regulatory and stem cell-like memory CD4+ T cells with a panel that included CD45RO, CCR7, CD25, CD127, CD95 and CD27. Purity was above 98% for every sorted population. PBMCs were isolated immediately by Lymphoprep density gradient centrifugation and stained directly without culture. So that batch effects would be minimized, each experiment stained and sorted samples in pairs, pairing one healthy donor with one patient.

Here the chain combines TRBV6-6 and TRBJ1-4, with TRBD1 matching 8 junction bases. The material sequenced was naive CD4+ T cells from blood. The cell subset or site label, as the study defines it: true naive CD4+ T cells. This receptor was identified in a woman aged 18-29 years in good health. The sequenced DNA: TGTGCCAGCAGAGACACAGGGGGGAATAATGAAAAACTGTTTTTT. It codes for CASRDTGGNNEKLFF.